These 25 T cell receptor beta chains came from one sample sequenced in a study of control samples from healthy donors and cancer patients. Assay: immunoSEQ multiplex PCR; the TCRdb copy retains only in-frame clones and omits some. The table records about 41,000 clones, roughly 94% of them present only once. Material: blood. The receptors here all came from a man in his fifties or sixties in good health.

The chain is built from TRBV29-1 and TRBJ1-2; D gene uncertain. This CDR3 spans 12 amino acids. Germline V gives CDR1 SQVTM, CDR2 ANQGSEA. Trimming took 7 bases from V and 6 from J, leaving 15 bases between them. For the CDR3, the DNA is TGCAGCGACGGCGGGAGGTACGATGGCTACACCTTC. This sequence encodes CSDGGRYDGYTF. The full variable domain, its missing parts supplied by reference TRBV29-1 and TRBJ1-2, is SAVISQKPSRDICQRGTSLTIQCQVDSQVTMMFWYRQQPGQSLTLIATANQGSEATYESGFVIDKFPISRPNLTFSTLTVSNMSPEDSSIYLCSDGGRYDGYTFGSGTRLTVV.

This clone was recorded once. The V call is TRBV5-4, the J call TRBJ2-7, with TRBD2 as a possible D gene (5 bases). V lost 3 bases to trimming and J lost 3 bases, with 10 bases between them. The CDR3 sequence is 13 residues long. Looked up from germline, CDR1 is SGHNT and CDR2 is YYREEE (reference sequence). Written as DNA, the CDR3 is TGTGCCAGCAGCTCGGAGGCAGACTACGAGCAGTACTTC. This encodes CASSSEADYEQYF.

The chain uses TRBV19 and TRBJ2-1; maybe TRBD2 (5 bases). V lost 1 base, J lost 8 bases, and 27 bases lay in between. In germline, CDR1 is LNHDA, CDR2 SQIVND (reference sequence). The CDR3 length is 19 residues. CDR3 protein: CASSIVSPRLSWGMDEQFF. CDR3 nucleotide sequence: TGTGCCAGTAGTATAGTTTCCCCCCGACTAAGCTGGGGTATGGATGAGCAGTTCTTC.

The rearrangement links TRBV27 to TRBJ2-1; 14 bases map to TRBD2. CDR3 length: 21 residues. Trimming took 4 bases from V and 0 from J; bases not matched to a gene: 14. Germline V gene lookup returns CDR1 MNHEY and CDR2 SMNVEV (reference sequence). The CDR3 spells CASSSLLGTSGSYLSYNEQFF. The CDR3 DNA sequence: TGTGCCAGCAGTTCACTATTGGGGACTAGCGGGAGTTACCTCTCCTACAATGAGCAGTTCTTC.

Here the CDR3 reads CASSSSGDLSHTQYF. The CDR3 DNA reads TGTGCCAGCAGCTCTTCCGGGGACCTCTCTCATACGCAGTATTTT. The chain combines TRBV7-3 with TRBJ2-3; D is tentatively TRBD1 or TRBD2 (5 bases each). Trimming took 4 bases from V and 7 from J, leaving 18 bases between them. The CDR3 runs 15 residues. Germline lookup yields CDR1 SGHTA and CDR2 FQGTGA.

The rearrangement joins TRBV5-4 to TRBJ2-4; D may match TRBD1 or TRBD2 (6 bases each). CDR1 is SGHNT, CDR2 YYREEE, per germline (reference sequence). The CDR3 has 16 amino acids. The V gene lost 4 bases and the J gene lost 8 bases, with 22 bases spanning the gap. CDR3 sequence reads: CASSPGGPLRGDIQYF. CDR3 DNA: TGTGCCAGCAGCCCTGGGGGGCCACTTAGGGGGGACATTCAGTACTTC.

The chain couples TRBV14 to TRBJ2-1; TRBD2 is a possible D gene (6 bases). The length of the CDR3 is 16 residues. The germline V gene has CDR1 SGHDN and CDR2 FVKESK. The V end lost 3 bases, the J end lost 2 bases, and 14 bases lay between the germline ends. This CDR3 reads CASSHYGGVTYNEQFF. DNA for the CDR3: TGTGCCAGCAGCCACTATGGCGGGGTAACCTACAATGAGCAGTTCTTC.

The rearrangement uses TRBV27 and TRBJ2-1; D possibly corresponds to TRBD1 (6 bases). Germline V CDR1 and CDR2: MNHEY, SMNVEV (reference sequence). Trimming removed 8 bases from V and 0 bases from J, with 14 bases in between. This CDR3 is 15 amino acids long. The chain's CDR3 is CASGLGGISYNEQFF. The CDR3 DNA sequence: TGTGCCAGCGGATTAGGGGGAATCTCCTACAATGAGCAGTTCTTC.

The chain links TRBV3-1 (or the pseudogene TRBV3-2) to TRBJ1-2; the match to TRBD1 covers 10 bases. Germline V gene sequence: CDR1 LGHDT, CDR2 YNNKEL (reference sequence). This CDR3 has 13 amino acids. V trimming: 5 bases; J trimming: 6 bases; junction bases outside the gene matches: 3. The CDR3, as DNA: TGTGCCAGCAGCTCGACAGGGGGCCATGGCTACACCTTC. Translating gives CASSSTGGHGYTF.

V gene TRBV3-1 (or the pseudogene TRBV3-2) combines with J gene TRBJ2-3, with D hard to call. The CDR3 loop spans 15 amino acids. The V end lost 4 bases, the J end lost 0 bases, and 11 bases lay between the germline ends. The germline V gene encodes CDR1 LGHDT and CDR2 YNNKEL (reference sequence). CDR3 residues: CASSPTLLSTDTQYF. The CDR3, as DNA: TGTGCCAGCAGCCCGACTCTACTTAGCACAGATACGCAGTATTTT.

CDR3 in DNA: TGTGCCAGCAGCTCCAGGCTAGCGGGAGGACGGAATGAGCAGTTCTTC. It translates to CASSSRLAGGRNEQFF. The chain combines TRBV11-3 with TRBJ2-1; 11 bases agree with TRBD2. The CDR3 has 16 amino acids. Germline assignment: CDR1 SGHNT and CDR2 YENEEA. V gave up 4 bases and J gave up 7 bases; unmatched junction bases: 9.

J is TRBJ2-7 and V is TRBV15; 9 bases are shared with TRBD2. CDR1 is LNHNV, CDR2 YYDKDF, per germline (reference sequence). The CDR3 spans 17 residues. With V trimmed by 0 bases and J by 2 bases, 8 bases remained unmatched. The CDR3, as DNA: TGTGCCACCAGCAGAGATCGATCTAGCGGGGTTCCCTACGAGCAGTACTTC. Protein: CATSRDRSSGVPYEQYF.

This chain links TRBV24-1 with TRBJ2-5; 7 bases map to TRBD2. The CDR3 consists of 15 residues. J was trimmed by 3 bases and V by 5 bases; bases with no gene match: 8. Germline assignment: CDR1 KGHDR and CDR2 SFDVKD. CDR3 nucleotides: TGTGCCACCAGTGGCCTGACTAGCCCTGAAGAGACCCAGTACTTC. Translation: CATSGLTSPEETQYF.

This rearrangement joins TRBV27 to TRBJ2-7; unclear D gene. The V gene lost 5 bases and the J gene lost 5 bases, with 13 bases spanning the gap. Germline V lookup: CDR1 MNHEY, CDR2 SMNVEV (reference sequence). This CDR3 region has 13 residues. The CDR3 protein is CASSRAGPHEQYF. The CDR3 DNA reads TGTGCCAGCAGTCGAGCCGGGCCCCACGAGCAGTACTTC.

This chain links TRBV6-5 with TRBJ1-5; no reliable D call. V was trimmed by 6 bases and J by 3 bases, leaving 9 bases between them. The CDR3 has 13 residues. Germline CDR1 reads MNHEY; CDR2 reads SVGAGI. CDR3 residues: CASRVETNQPQHF. CDR3 DNA sequence: TGTGCCAGCAGGGTGGAAACCAATCAGCCCCAGCATTTT.

The chain recombines TRBV5-1 with TRBJ2-2; tentative D call: TRBD1 (5 bases). In germline, CDR1 is SGHRS, CDR2 YFSETQ. The CDR3 has 13 residues. Trimming took 4 bases from V and 4 from J, leaving 8 bases between them. The CDR3, as DNA: TGCGCCAGCAGCACCCAGGGCACCGGGGAGCTGTTTTTT. As protein: CASSTQGTGELFF.

The chain couples TRBV11-2 to TRBJ2-7; no firm D call. V gave up 3 bases and J gave up 5 bases, with 17 bases separating them. CDR3 length: 15 amino acids. Germline V gene sequence: CDR1 SGHAT, CDR2 FQNNGV. CDR3 nucleotide sequence: TGTGCCAGCAGCTTGTACGGGCCCTTTGGTGACGAGCAGTACTTC. It yields the protein CASSLYGPFGDEQYF. Complete variable domain (other parts from reference TRBV11-2 and TRBJ2-7): EAGVAQSPRYKIIEKRQSVAFWCNPISGHATLYWYQQILGQGPKLLIQFQNNGVVDDSQLPKDRFSAERLKGVDSTLKIQPAKLEDSAVYLCASSLYGPFGDEQYFGPGTRLTVT.

The chain carries TRBV20-1 and TRBJ1-1; D remains ambiguous. The CDR3 is 10 amino acids. CDR1 and CDR2 (germline): DFQATT, SNEGSKA (reference sequence). Between the trimmed V and J ends, which lost 3 bases and 7 bases, there was a span of 6 bases. CDR3 protein: CSASQIEAFF. CDR3 nucleotides: TGCAGTGCTAGCCAGATTGAAGCTTTCTTT.

The chain carries TRBV3-1 (or the pseudogene TRBV3-2) and TRBJ1-4; a weak D match, TRBD1 (5 bases). Trimming left V 4 bases short and J 7 bases short, with 16 bases between. This CDR3 region has 15 residues. CDR1 LGHDT and CDR2 YNNKEL come from the germline V gene (reference sequence). The CDR3 nucleotides read TGTGCCAGCAGCCCCCGGGACGGTTTGGGTGAAAAACTGTTTTTT. It is translated as CASSPRDGLGEKLFF.

This clone was counted once. The V and J genes are TRBV7-2 and TRBJ2-7, with 7 bases aligning to TRBD2. With 3 bases clipped from V and 3 bases from J, the junction kept 5 bases outside the gene matches. CDR3 length: 14 residues. Germline V gene sequence: CDR1 SGHTA, CDR2 FQGNSA. This CDR3 reads CASSFSSSGYEQYF. The CDR3 nucleotides are TGTGCCAGCAGCTTTTCCTCTAGCGGCTACGAGCAGTACTTC.

The rearrangement joins TRBV4-2 to TRBJ1-5; D might be TRBD1 (6 bases). V was shortened by 0 bases and J by 7 bases, with 10 bases between the two germline ends. From germline, CDR1 is LGHNA and CDR2 YNFKEQ. This CDR3 has 14 residues. CDR3 protein: CASSQDAGGQPQHF. Written as DNA, the CDR3 is TGTGCCAGCAGCCAAGACGCGGGGGGCCAGCCCCAGCATTTT.

The rearrangement links TRBV12-3 or TRBV12-4 to TRBJ2-7; tentative D call: TRBD1 (6 bases). V lost 3 bases, J lost 3 bases, and 9 bases lay in between. The CDR3 covers 13 residues. In DNA form, the CDR3 reads TGTGCCAGCAGTTTTGGGACAAGCTACGAGCAGTACTTC. This gives the protein CASSFGTSYEQYF.

V and J are TRBV14 and TRBJ1-3; no reliable D call. The V and J ends lost 1 base and 5 bases respectively, with 9 bases between them. The CDR3 has 14 amino acids. The V gene's germline CDR1 is SGHDN and CDR2 FVKESK. The CDR3 bases are TGTGCCAGCAGCCAAGGGTCAGCGCGAAACACCATATATTTT. Translating it yields CASSQGSARNTIYF.

The chain recombines TRBV19 with TRBJ1-5, with unresolved D. CDR1 and CDR2 (germline): LNHDA, SQIVND (reference sequence). The CDR3 is 14 residues long. The germline V and J ends were trimmed by 7 bases and 2 bases, with 12 bases remaining between them. In DNA form, the CDR3 reads TGTGCCAGTACCTTGGACGGTGGCAATCAGCCCCAGCATTTT. Its translation: CASTLDGGNQPQHF.

DNA of the CDR3: TGTGCCAGCAGTGAAGGGAGCAGGCCCTACGAGCAGTACTTC. This gives the protein CASSEGSRPYEQYF. This chain connects TRBV6-1 to TRBJ2-7; no firm D call. With 1 base removed from V and 2 bases from J, the gap between germline ends came to 9 bases. CDR3 length: 14 amino acids. Germline assignment: CDR1 MNHNS and CDR2 SASEGT.